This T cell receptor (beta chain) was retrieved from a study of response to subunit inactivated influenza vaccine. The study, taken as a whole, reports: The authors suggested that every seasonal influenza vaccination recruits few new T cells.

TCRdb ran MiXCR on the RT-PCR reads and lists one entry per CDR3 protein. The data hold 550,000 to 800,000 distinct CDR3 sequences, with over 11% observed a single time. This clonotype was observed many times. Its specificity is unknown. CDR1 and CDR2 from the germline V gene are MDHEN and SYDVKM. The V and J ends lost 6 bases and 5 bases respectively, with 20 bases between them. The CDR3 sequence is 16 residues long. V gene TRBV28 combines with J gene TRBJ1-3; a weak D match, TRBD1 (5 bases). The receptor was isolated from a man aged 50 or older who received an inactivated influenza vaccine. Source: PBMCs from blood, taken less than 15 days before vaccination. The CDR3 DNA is TGTGCCAGCAGACTACCTCGAGGGGACCGGCGAAACACCATATATTTT. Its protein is CASRLPRGDRRNTIYF.